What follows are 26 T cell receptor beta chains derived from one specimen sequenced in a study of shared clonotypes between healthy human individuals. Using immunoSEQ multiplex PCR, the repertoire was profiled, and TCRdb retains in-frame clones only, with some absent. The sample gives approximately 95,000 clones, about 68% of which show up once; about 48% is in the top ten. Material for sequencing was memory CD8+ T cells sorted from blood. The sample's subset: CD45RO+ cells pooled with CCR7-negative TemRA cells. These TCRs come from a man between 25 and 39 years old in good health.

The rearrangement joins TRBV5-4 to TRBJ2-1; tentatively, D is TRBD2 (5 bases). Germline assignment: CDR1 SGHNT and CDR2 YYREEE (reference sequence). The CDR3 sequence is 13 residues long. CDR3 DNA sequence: TGTGTCTGCGGCTGGGAGAACGACAATGAGCAGTTCTTC. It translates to CVCGWENDNEQFF.

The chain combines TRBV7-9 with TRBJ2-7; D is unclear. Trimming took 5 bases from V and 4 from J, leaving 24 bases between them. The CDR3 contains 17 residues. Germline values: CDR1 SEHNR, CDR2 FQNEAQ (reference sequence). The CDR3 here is CASSPPGIRPEIYEQYF. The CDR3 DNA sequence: TGTGCCAGCAGCCCCCCCGGAATTCGCCCCGAAATTTACGAGCAGTACTTC.

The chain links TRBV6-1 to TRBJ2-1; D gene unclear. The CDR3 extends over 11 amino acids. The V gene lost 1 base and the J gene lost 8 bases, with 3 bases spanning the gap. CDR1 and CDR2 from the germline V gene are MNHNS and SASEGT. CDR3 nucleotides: TGTGCCAGCAGTGAAGTGTATGAGCAGTTCTTC. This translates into CASSEVYEQFF.

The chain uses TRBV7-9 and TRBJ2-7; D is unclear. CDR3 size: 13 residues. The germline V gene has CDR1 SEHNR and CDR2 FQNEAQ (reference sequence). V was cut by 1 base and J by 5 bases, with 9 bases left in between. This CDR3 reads CASSLGTGHEQYF. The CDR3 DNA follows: TGTGCCAGCAGCTTAGGCACCGGCCACGAGCAGTACTTC.

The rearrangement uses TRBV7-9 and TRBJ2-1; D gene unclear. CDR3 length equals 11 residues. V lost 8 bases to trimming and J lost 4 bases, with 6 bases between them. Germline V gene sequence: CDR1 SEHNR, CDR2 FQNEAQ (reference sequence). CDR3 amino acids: CASQVYNEQFF. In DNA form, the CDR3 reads TGTGCCAGCCAGGTTTACAATGAGCAGTTCTTC. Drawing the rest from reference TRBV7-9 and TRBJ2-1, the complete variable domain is DTGVSQNPRHKITKRGQNVTFRCDPISEHNRLYWYRQTLGQGPEFLTYFQNEAQLEKSRLLSDRFSAERPKGSFSTLEIQRTEQGDSAMYLCASQVYNEQFFGPGTRLTVL.

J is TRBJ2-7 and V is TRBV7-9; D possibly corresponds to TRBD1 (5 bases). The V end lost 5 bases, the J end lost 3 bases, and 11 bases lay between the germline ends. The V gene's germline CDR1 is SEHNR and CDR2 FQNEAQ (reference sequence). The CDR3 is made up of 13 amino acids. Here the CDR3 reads CASSPIRDYEQYF. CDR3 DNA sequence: TGTGCCAGCAGCCCAATCAGGGACTACGAGCAGTACTTC.

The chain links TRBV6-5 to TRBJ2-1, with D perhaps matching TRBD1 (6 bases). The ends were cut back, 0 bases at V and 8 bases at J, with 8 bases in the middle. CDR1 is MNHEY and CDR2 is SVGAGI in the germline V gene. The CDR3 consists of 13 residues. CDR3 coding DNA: TGTGCCAGCAGTTACTCTAAGGGGGATGAGCAGTTCTTC. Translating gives CASSYSKGDEQFF.

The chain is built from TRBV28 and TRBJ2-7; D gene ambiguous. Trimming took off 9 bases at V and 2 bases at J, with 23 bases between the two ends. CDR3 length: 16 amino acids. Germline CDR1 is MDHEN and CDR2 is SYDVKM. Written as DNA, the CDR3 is TGTGCCAGGAATGATGAGAACCGCAGGTTCCCCTACGAGCAGTACTTC. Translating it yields CARNDENRRFPYEQYF.

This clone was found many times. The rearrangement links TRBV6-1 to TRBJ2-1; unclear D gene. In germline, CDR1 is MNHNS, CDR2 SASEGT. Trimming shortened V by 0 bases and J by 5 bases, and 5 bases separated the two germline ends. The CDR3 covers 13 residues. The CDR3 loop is CASSEAPHNEQFF. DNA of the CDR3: TGTGCCAGCAGTGAAGCGCCTCACAATGAGCAGTTCTTC.

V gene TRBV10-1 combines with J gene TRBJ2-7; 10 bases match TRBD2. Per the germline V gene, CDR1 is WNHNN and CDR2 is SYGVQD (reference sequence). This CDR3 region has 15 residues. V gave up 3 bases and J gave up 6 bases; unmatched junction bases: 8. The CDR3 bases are TGCGCCAGCAGTGAAAGGGCGGTAGCGGGAGGCGAGCAGTACTTC. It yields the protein CASSERAVAGGEQYF.

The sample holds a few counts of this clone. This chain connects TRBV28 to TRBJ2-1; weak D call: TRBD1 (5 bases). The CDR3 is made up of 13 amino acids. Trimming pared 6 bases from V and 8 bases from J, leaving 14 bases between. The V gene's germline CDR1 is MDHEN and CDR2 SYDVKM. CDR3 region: CASSVDSYHEQFF. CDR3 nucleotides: TGTGCCAGCAGCGTTGACAGTTACCATGAGCAGTTCTTC.

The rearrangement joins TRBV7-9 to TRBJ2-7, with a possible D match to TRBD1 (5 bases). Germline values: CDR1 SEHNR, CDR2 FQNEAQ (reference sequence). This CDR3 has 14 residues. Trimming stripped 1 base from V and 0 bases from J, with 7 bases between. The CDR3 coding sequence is TGTGCCAGCAGCTTAGACAGGAGCTCCTACGAGCAGTACTTC. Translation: CASSLDRSSYEQYF.

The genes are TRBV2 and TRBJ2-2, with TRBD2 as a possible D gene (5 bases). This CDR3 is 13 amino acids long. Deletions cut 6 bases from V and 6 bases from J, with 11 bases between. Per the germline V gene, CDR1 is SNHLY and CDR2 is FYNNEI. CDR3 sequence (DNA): TGTGCCAGCAGGGTACTAGGTTCCGGGGAGCTGTTTTTT. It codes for CASRVLGSGELFF.

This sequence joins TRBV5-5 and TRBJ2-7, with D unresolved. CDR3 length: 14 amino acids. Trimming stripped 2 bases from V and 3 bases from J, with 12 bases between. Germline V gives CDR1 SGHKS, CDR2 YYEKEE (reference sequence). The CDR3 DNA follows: TGTGCCAGCAGCTTTGGGGTCTTAAACTACGAGCAGTACTTC. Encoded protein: CASSFGVLNYEQYF.

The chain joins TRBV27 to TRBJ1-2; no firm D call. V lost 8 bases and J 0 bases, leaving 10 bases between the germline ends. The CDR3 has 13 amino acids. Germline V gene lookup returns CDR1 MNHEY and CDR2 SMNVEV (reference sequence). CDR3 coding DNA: TGTGCCAGCCACCCTGGTTCTAACTATGGCTACACCTTC. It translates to CASHPGSNYGYTF.

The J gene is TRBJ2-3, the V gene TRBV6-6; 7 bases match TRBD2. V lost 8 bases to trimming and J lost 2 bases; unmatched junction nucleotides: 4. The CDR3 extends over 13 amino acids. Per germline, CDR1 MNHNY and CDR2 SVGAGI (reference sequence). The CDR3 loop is CASGRANTDTQYF. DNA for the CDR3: TGTGCCAGCGGGAGGGCCAACACAGATACGCAGTATTTT.

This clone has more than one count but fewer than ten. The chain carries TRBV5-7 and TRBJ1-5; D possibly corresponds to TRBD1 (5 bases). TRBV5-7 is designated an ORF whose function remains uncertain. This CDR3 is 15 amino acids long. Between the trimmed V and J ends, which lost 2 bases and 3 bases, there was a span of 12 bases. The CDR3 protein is CASSFRRQNNQPQHF. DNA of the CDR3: TGTGCCAGCAGCTTCAGGCGACAGAACAATCAGCCCCAGCATTTT.

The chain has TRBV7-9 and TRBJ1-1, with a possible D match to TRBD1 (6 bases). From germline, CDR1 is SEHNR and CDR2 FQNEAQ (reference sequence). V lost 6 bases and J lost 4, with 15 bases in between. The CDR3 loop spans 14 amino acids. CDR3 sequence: CASRSTGSGTEAFF. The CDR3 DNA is TGTGCCAGCAGGTCCACAGGGTCGGGCACTGAAGCTTTCTTT.

The CDR3 sequence is CASSPEANEQFF. DNA of the CDR3: TGTGCCAGCAGTCCGGAGGCTAATGAGCAGTTCTTC. The chain carries TRBV6-6 and TRBJ2-1, with a weak D call TRBD2 (5 bases). Germline V gives CDR1 MNHNY, CDR2 SVGAGI (reference sequence). The length of the CDR3 is 12 residues. Deletions cut 5 bases from V and 7 bases from J, with 9 bases between.

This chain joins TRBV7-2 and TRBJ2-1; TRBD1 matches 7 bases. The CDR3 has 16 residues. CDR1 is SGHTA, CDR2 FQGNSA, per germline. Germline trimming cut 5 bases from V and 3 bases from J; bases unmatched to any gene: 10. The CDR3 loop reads CASSPQSGGDYNEQFF. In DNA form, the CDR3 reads TGTGCCAGCAGCCCCCAATCAGGGGGAGACTACAATGAGCAGTTCTTC.

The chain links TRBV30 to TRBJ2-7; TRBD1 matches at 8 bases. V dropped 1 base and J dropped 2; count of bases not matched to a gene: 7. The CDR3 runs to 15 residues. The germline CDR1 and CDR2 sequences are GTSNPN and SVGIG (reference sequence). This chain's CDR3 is CAWSAQGARPYEQYF. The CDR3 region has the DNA TGTGCCTGGAGTGCCCAGGGGGCGCGACCCTACGAGCAGTACTTC.

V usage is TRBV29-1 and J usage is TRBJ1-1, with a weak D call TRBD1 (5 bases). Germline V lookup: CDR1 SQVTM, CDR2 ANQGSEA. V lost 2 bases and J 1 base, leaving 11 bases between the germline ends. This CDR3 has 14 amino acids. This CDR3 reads CSVEKSGQNTEAFF. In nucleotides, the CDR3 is TGCAGCGTTGAAAAATCCGGACAGAACACTGAAGCTTTCTTT.

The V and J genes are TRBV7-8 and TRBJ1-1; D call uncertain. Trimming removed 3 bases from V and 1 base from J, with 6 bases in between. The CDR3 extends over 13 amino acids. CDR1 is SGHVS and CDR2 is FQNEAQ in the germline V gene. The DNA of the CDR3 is TGTGCCAGCAGCTTTCCAGAGAACACTGAAGCTTTCTTT. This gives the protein CASSFPENTEAFF.

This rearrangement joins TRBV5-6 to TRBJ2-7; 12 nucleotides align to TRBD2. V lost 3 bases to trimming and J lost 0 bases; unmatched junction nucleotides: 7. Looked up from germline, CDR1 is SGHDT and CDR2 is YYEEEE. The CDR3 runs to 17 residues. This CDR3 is CASSSGTSGRSSYEQYF. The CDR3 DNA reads TGTGCCAGCAGCTCCGGGACTAGCGGGCGTAGCTCCTACGAGCAGTACTTC.

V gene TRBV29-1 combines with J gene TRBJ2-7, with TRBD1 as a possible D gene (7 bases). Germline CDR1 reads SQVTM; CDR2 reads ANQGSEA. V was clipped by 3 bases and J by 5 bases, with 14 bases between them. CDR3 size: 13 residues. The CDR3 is CSVERDSFDEQYF. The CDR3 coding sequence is TGCAGCGTTGAGCGGGACAGTTTTGACGAGCAGTACTTC.

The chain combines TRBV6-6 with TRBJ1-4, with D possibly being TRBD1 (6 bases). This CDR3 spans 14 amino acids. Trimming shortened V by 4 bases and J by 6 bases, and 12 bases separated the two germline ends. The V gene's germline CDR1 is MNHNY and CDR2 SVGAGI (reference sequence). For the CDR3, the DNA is TGTGCCAGCAGTTCGGAGGGGGAGGATGAAAAACTGTTTTTT. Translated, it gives CASSSEGEDEKLFF.